The 20 T cell receptor beta chains reported below all come from one sample, sequenced in a study of T cell changes during pregnancy in multiple sclerosis. Sequencing was performed with immunoSEQ multiplex PCR; in TCRdb, only in-frame clones are kept and a portion is missing. The sample contains about 93,000 clones, about 92% of which appear only once. This material consisted of peripheral blood, taken after pregnancy. The receptors stem from a female donor with multiple sclerosis, enrolled in a pregnancy study.

The J gene is TRBJ1-2, the V gene TRBV14; a weak D match, TRBD1 (5 bases). The CDR3 contains 14 residues. Per the germline V gene, CDR1 is SGHDN and CDR2 is FVKESK. V lost 7 bases and J 1 base, leaving 13 bases between the germline ends. The CDR3 loop reads CASTPWGDNYGYTF. In DNA form, the CDR3 reads TGTGCCAGCACCCCTTGGGGGGATAACTATGGCTACACCTTC.

This chain uses TRBV2 with TRBJ2-5; TRBD2 agrees at 12 bases. There are 13 residues in the CDR3. In germline, CDR1 is SNHLY, CDR2 FYNNEI. V shed 5 bases and J 5 bases; nucleotides not matched to a gene: 0. The CDR3 reads CASSLAGGETQYF. CDR3 coding DNA: TGTGCCAGCAGTCTAGCGGGAGGGGAGACCCAGTACTTC. Full variable domain (missing parts from reference TRBV2 and TRBJ2-5): EPEVTQTPSHQVTQMGQEVILRCVPISNHLYFYWYRQILGQKVEFLVSFYNNEISEKSEIFDDQFSVERPDGSNFTLKIRSTKLEDSAMYFCASSLAGGETQYFGPGTRLLVL.

The V call is TRBV6-5, the J call TRBJ1-1; no clear D gene. The V and J ends lost 6 bases and 0 bases respectively, with 14 bases between them. Germline assignment: CDR1 MNHEY and CDR2 SVGAGI. CDR3 length: 15 amino acids. Here the CDR3 reads CASSSTSSMNTEAFF. CDR3 DNA: TGTGCCAGCAGCTCGACTAGTAGTATGAACACTGAAGCTTTCTTT.

This clone occurred once. This chain joins TRBV6-5 and TRBJ2-2, with 7 bases matching TRBD2. Germline-derived CDR1 and CDR2 are MNHEY and SVGAGI. The ends lost 3 bases at V and 1 base at J; junction bases unmatched: 2. The CDR3 is 15 residues long. DNA of the CDR3: TGTGCCAGCAGTTATACGGGGGGGAACACCGGGGAGCTGTTTTTT. Amino acid sequence: CASSYTGGNTGELFF.

J is TRBJ2-3 and V is TRBV6-4, with 7 bases identical to TRBD2. The CDR3 has 16 residues. V lost 2 bases to trimming and J lost 2 bases; unmatched junction nucleotides: 7. CDR1 is MRHNA, CDR2 SNTAGT, per germline. CDR3 coding DNA: TGTGCCAGCAGTGACAGGCTAGCGGTCTCCACAGATACGCAGTATTTT. Encoded protein: CASSDRLAVSTDTQYF.

This chain connects TRBV4-3 to TRBJ1-2; D gene uncertain. The germline CDR1 and CDR2 sequences are LGHNA and YSLEER. This CDR3 has 19 residues. Trimming took off 0 bases at V and 0 bases at J, with 20 bases between the two ends. The DNA of the CDR3 is TGCGCCAGCAGCCAAGATATTATCGGCGGGCCTGGGGCTAACTATGGCTACACCTTC. This translates into CASSQDIIGGPGANYGYTF.

V gene TRBV2 combines with J gene TRBJ1-2; D is perhaps TRBD1 (5 bases). Trimming shortened V by 2 bases and J by 4 bases, and 11 bases separated the two germline ends. The CDR3 covers 14 residues. Germline CDR1 reads SNHLY; CDR2 reads FYNNEI. CDR3 in DNA: TGTGCCAGCAGTGAAAACAGGCAGCCCTATGGCTACACCTTC. Translating it yields CASSENRQPYGYTF.

V and J are TRBV6-1 and TRBJ2-1, with TRBD1 matching over 7 bases. The trim removed 3 bases at V and 7 bases at J, leaving 9 bases unmatched. The CDR3 is 15 amino acids. CDR1 MNHNS and CDR2 SASEGT come from the germline V gene. The CDR3 here is CASSDRDSPTNEQFF. The CDR3 DNA is TGTGCCAGCAGTGACCGGGACAGTCCAACTAATGAGCAGTTCTTC.

CDR3 loop: CASSLGGSGGGSNEQFF. CDR3 in DNA: TGTGCCAGCAGCTTGGGGGGATCGGGGGGGGGCTCGAATGAGCAGTTCTTC. This chain uses TRBV5-4 with TRBJ2-1; 8 bases align to TRBD2. With 0 bases clipped from V and 7 bases from J, the junction kept 12 bases outside the gene matches. The CDR3 contains 17 residues. Per the germline V gene, CDR1 is SGHNT and CDR2 is YYREEE (reference sequence).

This chain joins TRBV25-1 and TRBJ2-2; D is possibly TRBD1 (5 bases). Between the trimmed V and J ends, which lost 4 bases and 4 bases, there was a span of 10 bases. The CDR3 totals 14 residues. Germline lookup yields CDR1 MGHDK and CDR2 SYGVNS. CDR3 in DNA: TGTGCCAGCAGTGCCGGCAGGGCCACCGGGGAGCTGTTTTTT. It codes for CASSAGRATGELFF.

This chain links TRBV5-1 with TRBJ2-2, with 10 bases fitting TRBD1. The CDR3 is 16 residues long. Trimming removed 4 bases from V and 3 bases from J; junction bases left unmatched: 6. Per the germline V gene, CDR1 is SGHRS and CDR2 is YFSETQ. The CDR3 DNA sequence: TGCGCCAGCAGCCGACAGGGGGCGATGGACACCGGGGAGCTGTTTTTT. The encoded protein is CASSRQGAMDTGELFF.

In DNA, the CDR3 is TGTGCCAGTAGTATAGATCACTTCGCCCAACCTAACTATGGCTACACCTTC. As protein: CASSIDHFAQPNYGYTF. The chain joins TRBV19 to TRBJ1-2; D not certain. Trimming stripped 0 bases from V and 0 bases from J, with 14 bases between. This CDR3 is 17 amino acids long. In germline, CDR1 is LNHDA, CDR2 SQIVND (reference sequence).

The chain employs TRBV5-1 and TRBJ1-2; 8 bases agree with TRBD1. Germline V gene lookup returns CDR1 SGHRS and CDR2 YFSETQ. Trimming cost V 0 bases and J 0 bases; bases outside gene matches: 10. The CDR3 extends over 18 amino acids. The chain's CDR3 is CASSLEGATGGANYGYTF. CDR3 nucleotides: TGCGCCAGCAGCTTGGAAGGGGCAACAGGGGGGGCTAACTATGGCTACACCTTC.

The gene calls are TRBV5-4 and TRBJ2-7; the match to TRBD1 covers 7 bases. Trimming took 3 bases from V and 2 from J; bases not matched to a gene: 2. The CDR3 sequence is 13 residues long. Germline V gives CDR1 SGHNT, CDR2 YYREEE (reference sequence). The CDR3 loop reads CASSSDRAYEQYF. CDR3 in DNA: TGTGCCAGCAGCTCTGACAGGGCCTACGAGCAGTACTTC.

This clone was detected only a few times. The CDR3 loop is CASRTGAIGELFF. The CDR3 region has the DNA TGTGCCAGCCGGACAGGGGCTATCGGGGAGCTGTTTTTT. The chain couples TRBV19 to TRBJ2-2, with 9 bases aligning to TRBD1. After removal of 9 bases from V and 7 bases from J, the junction contained 6 bases not matched to a gene. Germline V gives CDR1 LNHDA, CDR2 SQIVND (reference sequence). This CDR3 is 13 amino acids long.

The chain recombines TRBV7-3 with TRBJ2-7; D possibly corresponds to TRBD1 (5 bases). The germline gives CDR1 SGHTA, CDR2 FQGTGA. CDR3 length: 14 amino acids. V lost 5 bases to trimming and J lost 0 bases, with 11 bases between them. This chain's CDR3 is CASSTDRSSYEQYF. The CDR3 DNA reads TGTGCCAGCAGCACAGACAGAAGCTCCTACGAGCAGTACTTC.

The CDR3 bases are TGTGCCAGCAGCTCCCCCGCGACAGGGGGAAACACCATATATTTT. Protein: CASSSPATGGNTIYF. This chain uses TRBV6-6 with TRBJ1-3, with 7 bases lining up with TRBD1. The ends lost 6 bases at V and 4 bases at J; junction bases unmatched: 9. The CDR3 extends over 15 amino acids. Per germline, CDR1 MNHNY and CDR2 SVGAGI (reference sequence).

The chain links TRBV29-1 to TRBJ2-5; 7 bases line up with TRBD1. V lost 4 bases to trimming and J lost 2 bases; unmatched junction nucleotides: 4. Looked up from germline, CDR1 is SQVTM and CDR2 is ANQGSEA. The CDR3 is 13 residues long. CDR3 sequence reads: CSVVRTGQETQYF. The CDR3 DNA reads TGCAGCGTTGTAAGGACAGGTCAAGAGACCCAGTACTTC.

The genes are TRBV20-1 and TRBJ1-2; maybe TRBD1 (5 bases). Germline assignment: CDR1 DFQATT and CDR2 SNEGSKA (reference sequence). The CDR3 spans 11 residues. Trimming stripped 6 bases from V and 4 bases from J, with 9 bases between. The chain's CDR3 is CSAPDSYGYTF. The CDR3 DNA sequence: TGCAGTGCACCTGACAGCTATGGCTACACCTTC.

The chain couples TRBV6-6 to TRBJ2-5; the D is unclear. This CDR3 is 11 amino acids long. V lost 6 bases and J lost 2, with 4 bases in between. In germline, CDR1 is MNHNY, CDR2 SVGAGI (reference sequence). The CDR3 is CASRSQETQYF. CDR3 coding DNA: TGTGCCAGCAGGTCACAAGAGACCCAGTACTTC.